This T cell receptor beta chain appears in the sequencing data of a study of monozygotic twins with inflammatory bowel disease. Reprocessing the 5' RACE reads, TCRdb reports a single entry for every CDR3 protein and omits DNA. Here the sample table reports more than 350,000 distinct CDR3 sequences. This CDR3 contains 13 residues. Germline V CDR1 and CDR2: LGHDT, YNNKEL (reference sequence). Sequencing input: blood. This TCR derives from a human donor with ulcerative colitis or Crohn's disease, or a healthy co-twin of an affected twin (not recorded which). This chain uses TRBV3-1 with TRBJ1-2; TCRdb lists TRBD1, though no DNA is available to test this call. This CDR3 is CASSTTGNYGYTF.